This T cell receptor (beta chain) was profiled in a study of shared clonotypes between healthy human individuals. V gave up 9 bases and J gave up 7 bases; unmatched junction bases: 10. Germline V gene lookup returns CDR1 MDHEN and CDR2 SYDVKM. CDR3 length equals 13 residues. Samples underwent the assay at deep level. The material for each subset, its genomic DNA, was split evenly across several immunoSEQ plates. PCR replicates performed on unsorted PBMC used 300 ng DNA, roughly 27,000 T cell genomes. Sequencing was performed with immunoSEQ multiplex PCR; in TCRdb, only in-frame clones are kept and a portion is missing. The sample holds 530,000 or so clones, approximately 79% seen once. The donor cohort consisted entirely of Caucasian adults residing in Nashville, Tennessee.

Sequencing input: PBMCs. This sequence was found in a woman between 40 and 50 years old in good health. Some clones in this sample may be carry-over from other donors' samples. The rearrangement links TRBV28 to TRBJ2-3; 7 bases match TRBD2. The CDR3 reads CASHSGIGNTQYF. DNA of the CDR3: TGTGCCAGTCACAGCGGGATCGGAAATACGCAGTATTTT.